This TCR beta chain was sequenced in a study of cytomegalovirus exposure and HLA in healthy donors. Overall study findings and caveats: The listing of 160 or so TCR beta chains classed them as cytomegalovirus-associated.

This clone was observed a few times. What it binds is unknown. J lost 0 bases, V lost 4 bases, and 6 bases had no gene match. This CDR3 has 17 amino acids. The germline V gene encodes CDR1 LGHNA and CDR2 YNFKEQ. Both 60 Vbeta primers and 13 Jbeta primers went into the PCR. How the authors handled the data: Unique TCR beta chains numbered around 80 million in a later analysis, with roughly 10 million shared. The table came from immunoSEQ multiplex PCR; TCRdb's copy has only in-frame clones and leaves some out. The V and J calls and clone size come from that table; D and trimming were worked out from the DNA. The sample includes fewer than 90,000 clones, around 75% of them seen just once.

The chain has TRBV4-2 and TRBJ2-6, with TRBD1 identical over 7 bases. The sequence was collected from a woman in her forties in good health and CMV-seropositive. Sequencing used PBMCs. Here the CDR3 DNA reads TGTGCCAGCAGCCGCCCGGGACAGTTCTCTGGGGCCAACGTCCTGACTTTC. Translated, it gives CASSRPGQFSGANVLTF.